This T cell receptor (beta chain) emerged from a study of cytomegalovirus exposure and HLA in healthy donors (TCRdb year 2017). Study-level background: According to a later analysis, one platform produced both the 100 to 150 validation repertoires and the 720 or so repertoires of the first cohort. The aim of the study was to test whether cataloging public T cell receptors could identify signatures of past pathogen exposure. In addition to the first cohort of 666 subjects, a separate validation cohort of 130 or so different subjects was used. To predict cytomegalovirus infection status, the study combined high-throughput TCR immunosequencing, statistical association of individual TCRs with disease status, and machine learning.

Donors formed part of the validation cohort, which comprised approximately 130 subjects and was distinct from the first cohort of several hundred subjects. The V end loses 5 bases and the J end loses 4 bases, and a stretch of 18 bases separates them. Via the germline V gene (reference sequence), CDR1 is LNHDA and CDR2 SQIVND. Including the terminal cysteine and phenylalanine, the CDR3 comprises 16 residues. Just CDR3 DNA is preserved here, 48 bases in frame from base 1. Library generation was performed with the immunoSEQ multiplex PCR assay. Per the source publication's procedure: A statistical classification framework was built to diagnose cytomegalovirus status from the catalog of TCR beta chain sequences. As stored in TCRdb, this immuneACCESS dataset retains in-frame rearrangements with V and J assigned. A fraction of the clones does not appear; measured against another copy, unresolved V genes explain less than half of the discrepancy, and the remainder lacks a known reason. V and J calls and clone size are copied from that table; D and trimming were computed from the DNA. For this sample the table gives 55,000 to 70,000 clones, of which roughly 94% were detected only once. The ten largest clones capture 2% to 2.5% of the sample.

Results the study describes overall, beyond this receptor: A total of 150 or so TCR beta chains were listed by the study as associated with cytomegalovirus. Of the cluster scores, 85% to 95% were above 0 in a later analysis, which found that TCRs clustered in the first cohort also tended to co-occur in the 90 to 150 validation repertoires. While some public TCRs were present in many individuals, most TCR sequences turned up only very rarely across donors. The validation cohort had no HLA typing available for a later analysis, so co-occurrence within that cohort was assessed over all 130 or so repertoires. A few of the identified cytomegalovirus-associated TCR beta chains were confirmed in vitro to be specific for cytomegalovirus antigens. The classifier was reported to diagnose cytomegalovirus status with high specificity and sensitivity in both the original cohort and the validation cohort. It was suggested by the authors that the approach could potentially be generalized to other disease states and immunological phenotypes.

In regard to this clone: The antigen it recognizes is unknown. Qualities for individual bases were not recorded, and no much larger clone is one base off.

The specimen sequenced was PBMCs. This sequence uses TRBV19 and TRBJ2-1; no D gene call is confident. The TCR was taken from a man between 18 and 29 years old in good health and CMV-seronegative. The CDR3 corresponds to CASSPQLVRRYNEQFF. The nucleotides read TGTGCCAGTAGTCCCCAGCTAGTTAGGCGGTACAATGAGCAGTTCTTC.